The 18 T cell receptor beta chains below all came from one sample that was sequenced in a study of spatial heterogeneity in lung cancer. The study's findings and limits: Mutation tallies in tumors tracked expanded intratumoral alpha and beta TCR counts.

Sample time point: sample taken at primary tumor resection. Antigen specificity for these receptors is unknown. TCRdb re-called the 5' RACE reads with MiXCR, one entry per CDR3 protein. The repertoire consists of some 3,500 distinct CDR3 sequences, with about 15% occurring once and the leading ten covering about 7.5%. Specimen: lung tumor tissue, collected at surgery. These receptors all come from a male donor with early-stage non-small cell lung cancer.

V and J are TRBV11-3 and TRBJ2-7, with 11 bases fitting TRBD1. This CDR3 is 15 amino acids long. Germline values: CDR1 SGHNT, CDR2 YENEEA. J lost 2 bases, V lost 3 bases, and 3 bases had no gene match. The CDR3 loop is CASSFGTGGAYEQYF. The DNA of the CDR3 is TGTGCCAGCAGCTTCGGGACAGGGGGTGCCTACGAGCAGTACTTC.

V usage is TRBV19 and J usage is TRBJ2-1; TRBD2 agrees at 8 bases. Germline values: CDR1 LNHDA, CDR2 SQIVND (reference sequence). The CDR3 is made up of 14 amino acids. The V and J ends lost 5 bases and 2 bases, in that order; junction bases with no gene match: 2. CDR3 sequence (DNA): TGTGCCAGTAGTGTTAGCGGGGCCTACAATGAGCAGTTCTTC. Amino acids: CASSVSGAYNEQFF.

This clonotype was observed a handful of times. The V call is TRBV4-3, the J call TRBJ2-7, with D hard to call. Trimming took 0 bases from V and 0 from J, leaving 6 bases between them. The CDR3 has 14 residues. The germline V gene has CDR1 LGHNA and CDR2 YSLEER. CDR3 DNA: TGCGCCAGCAGCCAAGACAGTCTCTCCTACGAGCAGTACTTC. This sequence encodes CASSQDSLSYEQYF.

By proportion, this clonotype is medium-sized (0.01 to 0.1%). The chain is built from TRBV6-6 and TRBJ1-2, with TRBD1 matching 7 bases. Germline assignment: CDR1 MNHNY and CDR2 SVGAGI (reference sequence). This CDR3 is built from 17 residues. V lost 7 bases and J lost 0; bases outside the gene matches: 14. The CDR3 is CASTLNPGGKANYGYTF. The CDR3 DNA follows: TGTGCCAGCACCCTCAACCCAGGGGGAAAAGCTAACTATGGCTACACCTTC.

This clonotype is categorized as medium-sized. This chain links TRBV20-1 with TRBJ2-1; 10 bases align to TRBD2. The germline V gene has CDR1 DFQATT and CDR2 SNEGSKA (reference sequence). Unmatched junction bases numbered 0, after V lost 3 bases and J lost 4 bases. The CDR3 runs to 13 residues. The CDR3 nucleotides are TGCAGTGCTAGGACTAGCGGGTACAATGAGCAGTTCTTC. Amino acid sequence: CSARTSGYNEQFF.

This clonotype counts as medium-sized. The chain is built from TRBV6-6 and TRBJ2-4; D might be TRBD2 (6 bases). V lost 3 bases to trimming and J lost 1 base, with 16 bases between them. From germline, CDR1 is MNHNY and CDR2 SVGAGI (reference sequence). The CDR3 length is 17 residues. The CDR3 nucleotides are TGTGCCAGCAGTTATGGAGGGTCCTGGAAGGCCAAAAACATTCAGTACTTC. This translates into CASSYGGSWKAKNIQYF.

V and J are TRBV7-2 and TRBJ2-7, with 9 positions matching TRBD2. This CDR3 has 16 amino acids. From germline, CDR1 is SGHTA and CDR2 FQGNSA. V shed 4 bases, J shed 6 bases, and the junction held 13 bases outside the gene matches. Here the CDR3 DNA reads TGTGCCAGCAGCTACCGACGGGTAGCGGGAGTGGTCGAGCAGTACTTC. It yields the protein CASSYRRVAGVVEQYF.

This clonotype was counted only a few times. The V and J genes are TRBV28 and TRBJ1-6, with a weak D call TRBD1 (5 bases). The CDR3 length is 13 residues. Germline CDR1 reads MDHEN; CDR2 reads SYDVKM. Trimming pared 6 bases from V and 10 bases from J, leaving 13 bases between. The CDR3 DNA is TGTGCCAGCAGGCGGGACCCGGGCTCACCCCTCCACTTT. This codes for CASRRDPGSPLHF.

V is TRBV9 and J is TRBJ1-5, with D maybe TRBD1 (6 bases). The CDR3 runs to 14 residues. Germline V lookup: CDR1 SGDLS, CDR2 YYNGEE. The V end was cut by 0 bases, the J end by 4 bases, with 8 bases between. The CDR3 DNA follows: TGTGCCAGCAGCGTAGGGACAGCTAATCAGCCCCAGCATTTT. This encodes CASSVGTANQPQHF. The entire variable domain, with the rest obtained from reference TRBV9 and TRBJ1-5, is as follows: DSGVTQTPKHLITATGQRVTLRCSPRSGDLSVYWYQQSLDQGLQFLIQYYNGEERAKGNILERFSAQQFPDLHSELNLSSLELGDSALYFCASSVGTANQPQHFGDGTRLSIL.

This clonotype showed up just once. V is TRBV7-2 and J is TRBJ1-2, with a weak D call TRBD1 (6 bases). CDR3 size: 12 residues. Trimming took 6 bases from V and 6 from J, leaving 11 bases between them. Germline V gene sequence: CDR1 SGHTA, CDR2 FQGNSA. The CDR3 DNA reads TGTGCCAGCAGGAGACAGGAGGATGGCTACACCTTC. This sequence encodes CASRRQEDGYTF.

The gene calls are TRBV5-1 and TRBJ2-7, with D unclear. V shed 0 bases and J shed 1 base, with 11 bases lying between them. CDR1 is SGHRS and CDR2 is YFSETQ in the germline V gene. CDR3 length: 15 amino acids. The CDR3 nucleotides are TGCGCCAGCAGCTTGGGGGCAGCGCTATCCTACGAGCAGTACTTC. This encodes CASSLGAALSYEQYF.

The chain links TRBV20-1 to TRBJ2-1; either TRBD1 or TRBD2 may fit D (6 bases each). The V gene lost 6 bases and the J gene lost 2 bases, with 20 bases spanning the gap. CDR1 is DFQATT and CDR2 is SNEGSKA in the germline V gene (reference sequence). The CDR3 is 16 amino acids. CDR3 sequence: CSANQLVGGPYNEQFF. DNA of the CDR3: TGCAGTGCGAACCAACTGGTGGGGGGCCCCTACAATGAGCAGTTCTTC.

CDR3 DNA sequence: TGCGCCAGCAGCCCGACAGGGGACAACCAAGAGACCCAGTACTTC. Amino acid sequence: CASSPTGDNQETQYF. The rearrangement links TRBV5-1 to TRBJ2-5, with 8 positions matching TRBD1. The CDR3 totals 15 residues. The V and J ends lost 4 bases and 0 bases, in that order; junction bases with no gene match: 5. The V gene's germline CDR1 is SGHRS and CDR2 YFSETQ.

This clonotype was recorded a few times. This sequence joins TRBV10-3 and TRBJ2-7; D is perhaps TRBD1 or TRBD2 (6 bases each). The CDR3 is made up of 15 amino acids. Germline CDR1 ENHRY, CDR2 SYGVKD. V was trimmed by 10 bases and J by 0 bases, leaving 19 bases between them. CDR3 DNA sequence: TGTGCCACCGGGGTGGGGGGCCTGAGCTCCTACGAGCAGTACTTC. This translates into CATGVGGLSSYEQYF.

This sequence joins TRBV11-2 and TRBJ2-2; a possible D gene is TRBD2 (5 bases). Trimming left V 4 bases short and J 5 bases short, with 11 bases between. CDR3 length: 14 amino acids. Germline assignment: CDR1 SGHAT and CDR2 FQNNGV. The chain's CDR3 is CASSSLTRTGELFF. In DNA form, the CDR3 reads TGTGCCAGCAGCTCGCTTACTAGGACCGGGGAGCTGTTTTTT.

This clonotype is large in the sample. V and J are TRBV11-2 and TRBJ2-5; D is possibly TRBD1 (5 bases). The germline V gene encodes CDR1 SGHAT and CDR2 FQNNGV. The V gene lost 0 bases and the J gene lost 3 bases, with 14 bases spanning the gap. The CDR3 sequence is 16 residues long. CDR3 nucleotide sequence: TGTGCCAGCAGCTTAGATCTTGTGGGGCGGAAAGAGACCCAGTACTTC. It codes for CASSLDLVGRKETQYF.

This clonotype is medium-sized in the sample. J is TRBJ2-1 and V is TRBV7-3; 7 bases line up with TRBD2. CDR3 length equals 16 residues. Germline-derived CDR1 and CDR2 are SGHTA and FQGTGA. The V gene end was trimmed by 3 bases and the J gene end by 4 bases; junction bases not matched to a gene: 9. The CDR3 nucleotides are TGTGCCAGCAGCTTCTCCGGGACTAACCAATACAATGAGCAGTTCTTC. It translates to CASSFSGTNQYNEQFF. Filled out from reference TRBV7-3 and TRBJ2-1, the complete variable domain reads GAGVSQTPSNKVTEKGKYVELRCDPISGHTALYWYRQSLGQGPEFLIYFQGTGAADDSGLPNDRFFAVRPEGSVSTLKIQRTERGDSAVYLCASSFSGTNQYNEQFFGPGTRLTVL.

In this sample, this clonotype is medium-sized (0.01 to 0.1%). This rearrangement joins TRBV7-9 to TRBJ1-2, with 9 bases fitting TRBD1. The germline V gene has CDR1 SEHNR and CDR2 FQNEAQ (reference sequence). V dropped 4 bases and J dropped 2; count of bases not matched to a gene: 2. This CDR3 is 14 amino acids long. The DNA for the CDR3 is TGTGCCAGCAGCTCCGGACAGGGGAACTATGGCTACACCTTC. Protein: CASSSGQGNYGYTF.